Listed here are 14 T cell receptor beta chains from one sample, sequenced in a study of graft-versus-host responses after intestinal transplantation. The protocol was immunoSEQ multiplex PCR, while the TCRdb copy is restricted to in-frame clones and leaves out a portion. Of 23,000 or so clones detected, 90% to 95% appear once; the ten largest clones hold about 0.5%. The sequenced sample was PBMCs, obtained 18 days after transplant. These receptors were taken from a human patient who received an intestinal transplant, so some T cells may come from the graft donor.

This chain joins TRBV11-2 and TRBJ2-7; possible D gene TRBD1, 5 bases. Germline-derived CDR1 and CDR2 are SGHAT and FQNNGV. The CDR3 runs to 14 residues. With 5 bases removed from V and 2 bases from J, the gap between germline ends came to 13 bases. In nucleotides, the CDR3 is TGTGCCAGCAGCCCACAGGTGAGAACCTACGAGCAGTACTTC. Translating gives CASSPQVRTYEQYF. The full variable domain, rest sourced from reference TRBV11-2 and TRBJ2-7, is EAGVAQSPRYKIIEKRQSVAFWCNPISGHATLYWYQQILGQGPKLLIQFQNNGVVDDSQLPKDRFSAERLKGVDSTLKIQPAKLEDSAVYLCASSPQVRTYEQYFGPGTRLTVT.

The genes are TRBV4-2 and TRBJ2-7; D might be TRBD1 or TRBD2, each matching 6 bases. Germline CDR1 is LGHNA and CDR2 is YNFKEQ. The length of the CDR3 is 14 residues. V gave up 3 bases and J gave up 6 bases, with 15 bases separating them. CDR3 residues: CASSHEGGWGEQYF. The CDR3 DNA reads TGTGCCAGCAGCCATGAGGGGGGTTGGGGCGAGCAGTACTTC.

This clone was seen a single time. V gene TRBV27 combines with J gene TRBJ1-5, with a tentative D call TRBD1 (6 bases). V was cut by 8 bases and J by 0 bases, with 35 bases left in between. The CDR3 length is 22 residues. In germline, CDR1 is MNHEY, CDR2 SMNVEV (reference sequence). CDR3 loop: CASFGTLRFIAISRGSNQPQHF. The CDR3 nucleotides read TGTGCCAGCTTCGGGACACTCCGTTTTATAGCAATCAGTAGGGGTAGCAATCAGCCCCAGCATTTT.

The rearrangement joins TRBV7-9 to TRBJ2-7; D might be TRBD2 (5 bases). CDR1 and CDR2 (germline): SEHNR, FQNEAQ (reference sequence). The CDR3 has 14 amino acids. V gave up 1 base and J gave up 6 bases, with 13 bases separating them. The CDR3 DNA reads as TGTGCCAGCAGCTTAGGGTCCGGGGTAGGCGAGCAGTACTTC. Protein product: CASSLGSGVGEQYF.

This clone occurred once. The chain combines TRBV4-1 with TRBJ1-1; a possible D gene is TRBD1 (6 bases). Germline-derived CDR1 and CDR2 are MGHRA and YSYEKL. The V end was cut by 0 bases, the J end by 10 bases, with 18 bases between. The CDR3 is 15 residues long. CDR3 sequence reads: CASSQESRTGGGAFF. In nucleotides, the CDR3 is TGCGCCAGCAGCCAAGAGAGCAGGACCGGAGGGGGAGCTTTCTTT.

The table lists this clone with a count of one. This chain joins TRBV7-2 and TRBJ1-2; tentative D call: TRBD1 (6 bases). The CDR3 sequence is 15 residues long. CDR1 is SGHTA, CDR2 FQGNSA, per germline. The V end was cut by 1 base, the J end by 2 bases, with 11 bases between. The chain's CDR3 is CASSLGGQRNYGYTF. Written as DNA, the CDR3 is TGTGCCAGCAGCTTAGGGGGGCAGAGAAACTATGGCTACACCTTC.

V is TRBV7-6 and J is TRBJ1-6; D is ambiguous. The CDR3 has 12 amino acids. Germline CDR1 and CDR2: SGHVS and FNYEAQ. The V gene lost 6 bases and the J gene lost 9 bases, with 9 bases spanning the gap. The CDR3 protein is CASRLAGSPLHF. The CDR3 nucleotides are TGTGCCAGCAGACTAGCCGGTTCACCCCTCCACTTT.

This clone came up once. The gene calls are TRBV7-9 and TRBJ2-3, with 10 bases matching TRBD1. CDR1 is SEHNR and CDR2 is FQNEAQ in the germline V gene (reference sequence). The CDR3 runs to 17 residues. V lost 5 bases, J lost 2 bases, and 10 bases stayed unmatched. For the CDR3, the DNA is TGTGCCAGCAGCCGCGGGGGACAGGGGATATCCACAGATACGCAGTATTTT. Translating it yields CASSRGGQGISTDTQYF. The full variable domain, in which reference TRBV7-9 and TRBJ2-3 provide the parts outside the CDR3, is DTGVSQNPRHKITKRGQNVTFRCDPISEHNRLYWYRQTLGQGPEFLTYFQNEAQLEKSRLLSDRFSAERPKGSFSTLEIQRTEQGDSAMYLCASSRGGQGISTDTQYFGPGTRLTVL.

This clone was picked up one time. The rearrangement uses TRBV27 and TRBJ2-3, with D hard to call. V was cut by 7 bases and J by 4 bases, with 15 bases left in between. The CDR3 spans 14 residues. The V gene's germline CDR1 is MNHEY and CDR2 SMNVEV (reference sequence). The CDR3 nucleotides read TGTGCCAGCAAGGCAAGCCCCCTCCCAGATACGCAGTATTTT. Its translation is CASKASPLPDTQYF.

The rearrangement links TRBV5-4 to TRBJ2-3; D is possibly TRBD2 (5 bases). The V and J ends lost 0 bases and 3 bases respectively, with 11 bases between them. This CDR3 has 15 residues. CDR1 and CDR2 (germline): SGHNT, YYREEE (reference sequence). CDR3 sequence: CASSLDGVRTDTQYF. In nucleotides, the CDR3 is TGTGCCAGCAGCTTGGACGGGGTCCGAACAGATACGCAGTATTTT.

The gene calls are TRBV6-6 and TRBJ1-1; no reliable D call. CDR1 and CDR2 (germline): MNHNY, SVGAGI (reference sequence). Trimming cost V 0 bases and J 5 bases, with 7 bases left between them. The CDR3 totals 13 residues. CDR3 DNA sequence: TGTGCCAGCAGTTACTCGCCAACGACTGAAGCTTTCTTT. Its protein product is CASSYSPTTEAFF.

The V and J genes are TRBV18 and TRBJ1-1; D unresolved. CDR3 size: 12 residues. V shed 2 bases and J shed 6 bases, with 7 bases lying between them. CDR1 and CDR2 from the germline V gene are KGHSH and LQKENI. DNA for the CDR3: TGTGCCAGCTCACCAGGGGTGTCTGAAGCTTTCTTT. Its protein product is CASSPGVSEAFF.

The CDR3 region is CASSLVGVETQYF. In DNA, the CDR3 is TGTGCCAGCAGCTTAGTGGGAGTAGAGACCCAGTACTTC. This chain links TRBV7-9 with TRBJ2-5; D perhaps matches TRBD2 (5 bases). The CDR3 loop spans 13 amino acids. With 1 base removed from V and 4 bases from J, the gap between germline ends came to 7 bases. Germline loops: CDR1 SEHNR, CDR2 FQNEAQ (reference sequence).

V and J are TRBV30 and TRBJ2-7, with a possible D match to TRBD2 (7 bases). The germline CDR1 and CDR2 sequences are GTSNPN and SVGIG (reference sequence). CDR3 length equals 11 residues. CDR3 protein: CALTGGAEQYF. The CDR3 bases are TGTGCTCTAACTGGGGGGGCAGAGCAGTACTTC.